This TCR beta chain was identified in a study of cytomegalovirus exposure and HLA in healthy donors. Germline V CDR1 and CDR2: SEHNR, FQNEAQ (reference sequence). CDR3 length: 12 amino acids. In the PCR, 60 Vbeta and 13 Jbeta primers were used. The table came from immunoSEQ multiplex PCR; TCRdb's copy has only in-frame clones and leaves some out. The data contain just over 150,000 clones, approximately 85% of them singletons. This clone appeared a few times. Germline and junction disagree at one end, which may indicate a read error. The chain joins TRBV7-9 to TRBJ2-5; D may be TRBD2 (5 bases). The receptor was derived from a young man in good health and CMV-seropositive. Sequencing was done on a sample of PBMCs. The CDR3 DNA reads TGTTCCAGCGGCCCCCCGGAGGAGACCCAGTACTTC. Its translation is CSSGPPEETQYF.